This TCR beta chain emerged from a study of blood T cell repertoires in COVID-19. In the study overall: The samples span acute and convalescent COVID-19 from the United States, Italy and Spain.

Produced via immunoSEQ multiplex PCR; TCRdb's table is partial and in-frame only. The table lists some 76,000 clones, roughly 89% of them singletons. The length of the CDR3 is 15 residues. The V end lost 3 bases, the J end lost 5 bases, and 13 bases lay between the germline ends. The germline V gene encodes CDR1 KGHSH and CDR2 LQKENI. This TCR derives from a man aged 55 to 69 with acute or convalescent COVID-19. The chain links TRBV18 to TRBJ1-4, with D possibly being TRBD1 (6 bases). The specimen was peripheral blood. The CDR3, as DNA: TGTGCCAGCTCACCGAAGGGGGAAATGAATGAAAAACTGTTTTTT. Its protein product is CASSPKGEMNEKLFF.